Listed here are 21 T cell receptor beta chains from one sample, sequenced in a study of blood T cell repertoires in COVID-19. The data were produced by immunoSEQ multiplex PCR, yet TCRdb's version contains in-frame clones alone and is incomplete. This sample carries more than 300,000 clones, 83% of them seen once, and the ten largest clones take about 4.8%. Sequencing was performed on PBMCs or T cells enriched from blood (not recorded which). These receptors originate from a woman between 45 and 65 years old who had recovered from COVID-19.

The chain has TRBV19 and TRBJ1-4; possibly TRBD1 for D (5 bases). The CDR3 contains 14 residues. CDR1 LNHDA and CDR2 SQIVND come from the germline V gene (reference sequence). V dropped 6 bases and J dropped 0 bases, with 8 bases sitting between them. The CDR3 nucleotides read TGTGCCAGTAGGGAGGGGACAACTAATGAAAAACTGTTTTTT. Protein sequence: CASREGTTNEKLFF.

The V call is TRBV5-8, the J call TRBJ1-6; D is perhaps TRBD1 (5 bases). Germline CDR1 reads SGHTS; CDR2 reads YDEGEE. Trimming shortened V by 4 bases and J by 7 bases, and 15 bases separated the two germline ends. The CDR3 extends over 15 amino acids. CDR3 DNA: TGTGCCAGCAGCAGGACAATCGTCTCGAATTCACCCCTCCACTTT. Protein sequence: CASSRTIVSNSPLHF.

The V and J genes are TRBV7-8 and TRBJ1-5, with a tentative D call TRBD1 (6 bases). Germline V gene lookup returns CDR1 SGHVS and CDR2 FQNEAQ. The ends were cut back, 5 bases at V and 1 base at J, with 15 bases in the middle. The CDR3 extends over 16 amino acids. In DNA, the CDR3 is TGTGCCAGCAGCCCTTACAGGGAAGGGAGCAATCAGCCCCAGCATTTT. Amino acids: CASSPYREGSNQPQHF.

This chain links TRBV7-9 with TRBJ1-5, with D maybe TRBD1 (5 bases). With 4 bases removed from V and 5 bases from J, the gap between germline ends came to 12 bases. The germline V gene has CDR1 SEHNR and CDR2 FQNEAQ (reference sequence). The CDR3 is made up of 14 amino acids. The CDR3 coding sequence is TGTGCCAGCAGCTATGGGGGGAACCATCAGCCCCAGCATTTT. Translated: CASSYGGNHQPQHF.

The chain couples TRBV12-3 or TRBV12-4 to TRBJ1-2; no reliable D call. CDR3 length equals 13 residues. V shed 0 bases and J shed 6 bases, with 8 bases lying between them. The CDR3 nucleotides are TGTGCCAGCAGTTTAGCCCGCCCAGATGGCTACACCTTC. Protein product: CASSLARPDGYTF.

The chain couples TRBV5-1 to TRBJ1-5, with TRBD1 as a possible D gene (5 bases). Germline V gene lookup returns CDR1 SGHRS and CDR2 YFSETQ. The CDR3 is 16 amino acids. V was cut by 5 bases and J by 0 bases, with 15 bases left in between. CDR3 sequence: CASRAQGGVSNQPQHF. CDR3 DNA: TGCGCCAGCAGGGCCCAGGGAGGGGTTAGCAATCAGCCCCAGCATTTT.

This chain links TRBV6-1 with TRBJ2-7; 7 nucleotides agree with TRBD2. V gave up 1 base and J gave up 2 bases; unmatched junction bases: 11. Germline lookup yields CDR1 MNHNS and CDR2 SASEGT. This CDR3 is 17 amino acids long. The CDR3 region is CASSEEVAGGTPYEQYF. CDR3 bases: TGTGCCAGCAGTGAAGAGGTTGCCGGGGGGACCCCCTACGAGCAGTACTTC.

The gene calls are TRBV5-8 and TRBJ1-5; the match to TRBD1 covers 7 bases. The V gene end was trimmed by 1 base and the J gene end by 0 bases; junction bases not matched to a gene: 7. The CDR3 consists of 17 residues. Germline values: CDR1 SGHTS, CDR2 YDEGEE. Here the CDR3 DNA reads TGTGCCAGCAGCTTGTTAAGGGGGCGACCTAGCAATCAGCCCCAGCATTTT. Encoded protein: CASSLLRGRPSNQPQHF.

The chain joins TRBV10-3 to TRBJ2-2; the match to TRBD2 covers 9 bases. Germline CDR1 reads ENHRY; CDR2 reads SYGVKD. V was clipped by 3 bases and J by 0 bases; unmatched bases: 8. This CDR3 is built from 18 residues. In nucleotides, the CDR3 is TGTGCCATCAGTGAATCGATAGCGGGAGAATCGAACACCGGGGAGCTGTTTTTT. It specifies CAISESIAGESNTGELFF.

CDR3 residues: CASRSPGGFEKLFF. The CDR3 nucleotides are TGTGCCAGTAGATCGCCAGGGGGCTTTGAAAAACTGTTTTTT. This sequence joins TRBV19 and TRBJ1-4; 8 bases are shared with TRBD1. Germline V gene sequence: CDR1 LNHDA, CDR2 SQIVND (reference sequence). The ends lost 6 bases at V and 7 bases at J; junction bases unmatched: 7. This CDR3 is built from 14 residues.

This clone has a count of ten or more. This chain joins TRBV12-3 or TRBV12-4 and TRBJ1-2, with D possibly TRBD1 on 6 matching bases. The CDR3 totals 12 residues. The V end was cut by 5 bases, the J end by 4 bases, with 8 bases between. CDR3 loop: CASSVQGYGYTF. CDR3 nucleotide sequence: TGTGCCAGCAGTGTACAGGGCTATGGCTACACCTTC.

V and J are TRBV6-5 and TRBJ2-7; maybe TRBD1 (5 bases). This CDR3 has 14 amino acids. Trimming took 7 bases from V and 1 from J, leaving 14 bases between them. Germline CDR1 is MNHEY and CDR2 is SVGAGI. The DNA of the CDR3 is TGTGCCAGCACCTCAGGGTGGGCATCCTACGAGCAGTACTTC. It codes for CASTSGWASYEQYF.

V gene TRBV2 combines with J gene TRBJ1-5; maybe TRBD1 (5 bases). Trimming removed 3 bases at V and 3 bases at J, with 12 bases between. Germline CDR1 is SNHLY and CDR2 is FYNNEI. This CDR3 is 15 amino acids long. The CDR3 coding sequence is TGTGCCAGCAGTGACGGCAGGGTTGACAATCAGCCCCAGCATTTT. It yields the protein CASSDGRVDNQPQHF.

This rearrangement joins TRBV15 to TRBJ2-1; TRBD2 agrees at 11 bases. CDR1 is LNHNV, CDR2 YYDKDF, per germline (reference sequence). The V and J ends lost 6 bases and 8 bases, in that order; junction bases with no gene match: 3. The CDR3 has 13 amino acids. CDR3 loop: CATSSGRVYEQFF. CDR3 DNA sequence: TGTGCCACCAGTAGCGGGAGGGTCTATGAGCAGTTCTTC. Complete variable domain (other parts from reference TRBV15 and TRBJ2-1): DAMVIQNPRYQVTQFGKPVTLSCSQTLNHNVMYWYQQKSSQAPKLLFHYYDKDFNNEADTPDNFQSRRPNTSFCFLDIRSPGLGDTAMYLCATSSGRVYEQFFGPGTRLTVL.

This clone has just one count. This chain links TRBV6-5 with TRBJ1-5; D gene ambiguous. The germline V and J ends were trimmed by 7 bases and 9 bases, with 19 bases remaining between them. Germline-derived CDR1 and CDR2 are MNHEY and SVGAGI. The CDR3 is made up of 14 amino acids. This CDR3 reads CASTIGSEGWPQHF. The CDR3 nucleotides read TGTGCCAGCACCATAGGGTCAGAGGGTTGGCCCCAGCATTTT.

The chain combines TRBV19 with TRBJ1-1, with TRBD1 identical over 9 bases. This CDR3 is built from 13 residues. Germline loops: CDR1 LNHDA, CDR2 SQIVND (reference sequence). V dropped 6 bases and J dropped 5; count of bases not matched to a gene: 4. The CDR3 sequence is CASRRDRGTEAFF. CDR3 nucleotides: TGTGCCAGTAGAAGAGACAGGGGGACTGAAGCTTTCTTT.

CDR3 amino acids: CASSLAGGTQETQYF. The DNA for the CDR3 is TGTGCCAGCAGCCTAGCGGGAGGGACCCAAGAGACCCAGTACTTC. This chain joins TRBV2 and TRBJ2-5; 12 bases fit TRBD2. V was clipped by 6 bases and J by 1 base; unmatched bases: 3. CDR1 and CDR2 (germline): SNHLY, FYNNEI. The length of the CDR3 is 15 residues.

The chain joins TRBV19 to TRBJ1-5; no definite D call. This CDR3 spans 17 amino acids. In germline, CDR1 is LNHDA, CDR2 SQIVND (reference sequence). Trimming stripped 3 bases from V and 0 bases from J, with 15 bases between. The CDR3 DNA is TGTGCCAGTAGTATTAGGAGTCCACGAAATAGCAATCAGCCCCAGCATTTT. Protein: CASSIRSPRNSNQPQHF.

V usage is TRBV29-1 and J usage is TRBJ1-1, with D possibly being TRBD1 (6 bases). The CDR3 is 11 residues long. The germline V gene has CDR1 SQVTM and CDR2 ANQGSEA. The ends were cut back, 5 bases at V and 5 bases at J, with 9 bases in the middle. The CDR3 is CSVRGGTEAFF. For the CDR3, the DNA is TGCAGCGTTAGAGGGGGAACTGAAGCTTTCTTT. Combining the CDR3 with reference TRBV29-1 and TRBJ1-1 gives the whole variable domain SAVISQKPSRDICQRGTSLTIQCQVDSQVTMMFWYRQQPGQSLTLIATANQGSEATYESGFVIDKFPISRPNLTFSTLTVSNMSPEDSSIYLCSVRGGTEAFFGQGTRLTVV.

This clone was picked up one time. The chain employs TRBV5-1 and TRBJ2-7; perhaps TRBD1 as D (6 bases). Germline CDR1 and CDR2: SGHRS and YFSETQ. The length of the CDR3 is 13 residues. Trimming took 3 bases from V and 3 from J, leaving 10 bases between them. In DNA, the CDR3 is TGCGCCAGCAGCTCCCAGGGGAGCTACGAGCAGTACTTC. It encodes CASSSQGSYEQYF.

The V and J genes are TRBV18 and TRBJ1-3, with 7 bases fitting TRBD1. The CDR3 contains 16 residues. Looked up from germline, CDR1 is KGHSH and CDR2 is LQKENI. J was trimmed by 0 bases and V by 3 bases; bases with no gene match: 5. CDR3 loop: CASSPLGQFSGNTIYF. Here the CDR3 DNA reads TGTGCCAGCTCACCCCTGGGACAGTTCTCTGGAAACACCATATATTTT.